This TCR beta chain derives from a study of brain T cells in children with intractable seizures. V lost 4 bases, J lost 0 bases, and 9 bases stayed unmatched. The CDR3 contains 17 residues. Germline-derived CDR1 and CDR2 are LNHNV and YYDKDF (reference sequence). As for time point: blood from clinic visit 5 months post-surgery; TSC patient then seizure free. Surgery cases with the highest brain T cell transcript signatures were chosen for sequencing. Repertoires were generated with immunoSEQ multiplex PCR, while TCRdb's copy carries only in-frame clones and drops some. Of hundreds of thousands of clones detected, about 93% appear once; the ten largest clones hold 5.7%.

V usage is TRBV15 and J usage is TRBJ1-5; TRBD1 aligns across 7 bases. This sample comprised peripheral blood, obtained more than 4 months after surgery. The receptor's source is a boy in the first two years of life with tuberous sclerosis and intractable seizures. This CDR3 is CATSKRGGTDSNQPQHF. CDR3 nucleotide sequence: TGTGCCACCAGCAAAAGGGGGGGGACAGATAGCAATCAGCCCCAGCATTTT.